The T cell receptor beta chain under discussion was sequenced for a study of shared clonotypes between healthy human individuals (TCRdb year 2020). Some background on the complete study: A few men and two women, aged 18 to 49 years, made up the cohort. For each donor, CD4 naive and CD4 memory were each run on three plates, CD8 naive on two plates, and CD8 memory on one plate. To estimate repertoire size and how much clonotypes are shared between individuals, the study performed deep sequencing of blood TCR repertoires from about five healthy adults. Libraries were prepared and TCR repertoires were sequenced by different laboratories using diverse techniques, in order to increase sequencing depth and limit assay-specific biases. Per donor, leukapheresis produced somewhere between about 0.94 and 9.5 billion PBMCs.

The cysteine opens and the phenylalanine closes a CDR3 of 16 amino acids. The CDR3 DNA has 48 bases and is translated from base 1. V and J are truncated by 0 bases and 5 bases respectively, leaving an intervening sequence of 16 bases. The germline V gene (reference sequence) supplies CDR1 LNHNV and CDR2 YYDKDF. Donors were healthy HIV-negative adults with no recently reported acute infections or vaccinations. Every donor was a Caucasian adult living in Nashville, Tennessee, USA. CD8 memory samples consisted of magnetically selected CD45RO+ cells combined with CCR7-negative CD45RA+ effector memory (TemRA) cells. Blood was obtained by leukapheresis, after which PBMCs were separated by Ficoll-Histopaque density gradient centrifugation and cryopreserved in liquid nitrogen vapor phase. Analytical flow cytometry was used to check the purity and quantity of every magnetically sorted T cell population. Each sorted fraction had its genomic DNA isolated and then quantified by UV absorbance on a Nanodrop 2000c.

The study at large found these results: Pairwise subsampling led to the expectation that sequencing depth would affect the degree of clonotype sharing among donors. Sampling was restricted to blood, and TCR repertoires in tissues likely differ from the TCR repertoires found in blood. Rarefaction of sorted-subset datasets indicated incomplete sequencing despite the large sequencing depth. Clonotypes shared by all four sorted-subset donors showed higher generation probabilities than non-shared clonotypes. About 4.5% of naive CD4, 3.5% of naive CD8, roughly 2.4% of memory CD4, and approximately 0.39% of memory CD8 clonotypes were shared across several donors. Because the study included only a small number of donors, the genetic and exposure-history diversity represented was limited. Estimated clonotype richness was generally larger for naive than for memory subsets.

Using the deep immunoSEQ assay, multiplex PCR amplified TCR CDR3 regions from genomic DNA. Genomic DNA extracted from each cell subset was distributed evenly over all wells of several immunoSEQ 96-well plates, and each plate served as one replicate. For sorted subsets, each replicate PCR was loaded with approximately 0.2 ug genomic DNA, equivalent to 30,000 to 35,000 T cell genomes. Purified libraries were quantified with a Qubit 3.0 fluorometer, sized on a Bioanalyzer 2100, and re-quantified with the KAPA Library Quantification kit. Every immunoSEQ 96-well plate was sequenced on a dedicated single-read 150-cycle Illumina NextSeq 550 flow cell. Under the source paper's analysis protocol: The immunoSEQ output contained only junctional sequences without quality scores, so filtering could not match that applied to full-length reads. Sequences were annotated with PyIR, a Python wrapper for IgBLAST v1.9, using IMGT germline references to assign V/J genes and CDR3. Reads with weak V/J assignments (E-value above 1e-6), missing CDR3, stop codons, out-of-frame junctions, or ambiguous translated residues were removed. V3J clonotypes were defined as sequences sharing an identical inferred V gene, J gene, and CDR3 amino acid sequence. Percentage overlap between repertoires was computed as shared unique clonotypes divided by the size of the smaller repertoire. RTK rarefaction, the Chao1 estimator, and Recon v2.1 estimates of unobserved clonotypes were used to assess repertoire richness. For all TCRbeta clonotypes obtained by the gDNA method from a few donors, generation probabilities were computed with OLGA. Sourced from immuneACCESS, this table was stored by TCRdb with only in-frame sequences that have V and J called. A share of the clones is absent; for the studies checked, an unresolved V gene accounts for under half, and the remainder has no known explanation. Clone size and V and J calls were adopted from that table, with D and trimming inferred from the DNA. Here the sample has some 100,000 clones; approximately 70% occur a single time. The ten largest clones add up to about 23% of the sample.

For this clone: Its antigen is not yet known. The input lacks base qualities; no much larger clone sits a single base away.

Recombination linked TRBV15 to TRBJ1-1; matching of 6 bases hints at TRBD1 as the D gene. Sequencing was carried out using memory CD8+ T cells sorted from blood. According to the study, the label for this sample's cell subset or site signals: CD45RO+ cells pooled with CCR7-negative TemRA cells. The source of this sequence is a young woman in good health. Read as DNA, the sequence is TGTGCCACCAGCAGAGAAGGCGGCAGGGGAGATACTGAAGCTTTCTTT. Its coded protein is CATSREGGRGDTEAFF.